This is a list of T cell receptor beta chains from one sample in a study of blood T cell repertoires in COVID-19. The protocol was immunoSEQ multiplex PCR, while the TCRdb copy is restricted to in-frame clones and leaves out a portion. The sample comprises about 250,000 clones, about 86% of which are singletons, and approximately 4.7% rests with the top ten. Input material: peripheral blood. Every receptor here comes from a man between 45 and 60 years old with active or convalescent COVID-19. Both conserved end residues are part of each CDR3. A D gene is named only where the DNA matches it firmly. Clone size, where shown, is once, few, many, or a class for clones that have expanded.

abundance: few
len: 13
d_gene: NA
v_gene: TRBV7-6
j_gene: TRBJ1-1
CDR3aa: CASSKAKNTEAFF
CDR3nt: TGTGCCAGCAGCAAAGCCAAGAACACTGAAGCTTTCTTT

abundance: NA
len: 15
d_gene: TRBD1
v_gene: TRBV9
j_gene: TRBJ1-1
CDR3aa: CASSSGDRGRTEAFF
CDR3nt: TGTGCCAGCAGCTCGGGGGACAGGGGGCGTACTGAAGCTTTCTTT

abundance: NA
len: 13
d_gene: NA
v_gene: TRBV7-2
j_gene: TRBJ2-3
CDR3aa: CASSSQGSDTQYF
CDR3nt: TGTGCCAGCAGCTCACAGGGTTCCGATACGCAGTATTTT

abundance: NA
len: 15
d_gene: TRBD1
v_gene: TRBV28
j_gene: TRBJ1-1
CDR3aa: CASSVPGGQVPEAFF
CDR3nt: TGTGCCAGCAGTGTACCAGGGGGCCAGGTCCCTGAAGCTTTCTTT

abundance: NA
len: 14
d_gene: TRBD1
v_gene: TRBV6-4
j_gene: TRBJ2-7
CDR3aa: CASSPDRGDDEQYF
CDR3nt: TGTGCCAGCAGTCCGGACAGGGGGGACGACGAGCAGTACTTC

abundance: NA
len: 16
d_gene: TRBD1
v_gene: TRBV3-1/TRBV3-2
j_gene: TRBJ1-4
CDR3aa: CASSLRTGGVGEKLFF
CDR3nt: TGTGCCAGCAGCCTCCGAACAGGGGGCGTAGGGGAAAAACTGTTTTTT

abundance: NA
len: 17
d_gene: TRBD2
v_gene: TRBV6-2/TRBV6-3
j_gene: TRBJ2-1
CDR3aa: CASSSTTGTSGANEQFF
CDR3nt: TGTGCCAGCAGTTCGACCACCGGGACTAGCGGGGCCAATGAGCAGTTCTTC

abundance: NA
len: 15
d_gene: TRBD2
v_gene: TRBV6-5
j_gene: TRBJ2-7
CDR3aa: CASRPAAGGVGEQYF
CDR3nt: TGTGCCAGCAGGCCGGCAGCGGGGGGAGTAGGAGAGCAGTACTTC

abundance: NA
len: 16
d_gene: TRBD2
v_gene: TRBV5-1
j_gene: TRBJ2-1
CDR3aa: CASSRAGEISYNEQFF
CDR3nt: TGCGCCAGCAGCCGAGCGGGGGAGATATCCTACAATGAGCAGTTCTTC

abundance: NA
len: 14
d_gene: NA
v_gene: TRBV7-3
j_gene: TRBJ1-2
CDR3aa: CASSPNAGAGGYTF
CDR3nt: TGTGCCAGCAGCCCCAACGCGGGGGCGGGGGGCTACACCTTC

abundance: once
len: 14
d_gene: NA
v_gene: TRBV30
j_gene: TRBJ1-2
CDR3aa: CAWSVWGGGDGYTF
CDR3nt: TGTGCCTGGAGTGTATGGGGAGGGGGGGATGGCTACACCTTC

abundance: NA
len: 14
d_gene: NA
v_gene: TRBV29-1
j_gene: TRBJ1-2
CDR3aa: CSVEGTLANYGYTF
CDR3nt: TGCAGCGTTGAGGGCACCTTAGCTAACTATGGCTACACCTTC

abundance: once
len: 15
d_gene: NA
v_gene: TRBV5-1
j_gene: TRBJ2-7
CDR3aa: CASSLRGRSIHEQYF
CDR3nt: TGCGCCAGCAGCTTGCGTGGCAGGTCCATCCACGAGCAGTACTTC

abundance: NA
len: 14
d_gene: TRBD1
v_gene: TRBV13
j_gene: TRBJ1-4
CDR3aa: CASSYRGPNEKLFF
CDR3nt: TGTGCCAGCAGCTACAGGGGGCCTAATGAAAAACTGTTTTTT

abundance: once
len: 14
d_gene: NA
v_gene: TRBV19
j_gene: TRBJ1-1
CDR3aa: CASSIGAMNTEAFF
CDR3nt: TGTGCCAGTAGTATAGGGGCGATGAACACTGAAGCTTTCTTT

abundance: NA
len: 16
d_gene: TRBD1
v_gene: TRBV5-1
j_gene: TRBJ1-4
CDR3aa: CASSLRGDRGNEKLFF
CDR3nt: TGCGCCAGCAGCTTGAGAGGGGACAGGGGTAATGAAAAACTGTTTTTT

abundance: NA
len: 13
d_gene: TRBD1
v_gene: TRBV15
j_gene: TRBJ2-1
CDR3aa: CATSLAGGPEQFF
CDR3nt: TGTGCCACCAGCTTGGCAGGGGGCCCTGAGCAGTTCTTC

abundance: NA
len: 17
d_gene: NA
v_gene: TRBV11-3
j_gene: TRBJ2-6
CDR3aa: CASSSDFQSSGANVLTF
CDR3nt: TGTGCCAGCAGCTCCGACTTTCAAAGCTCTGGGGCCAACGTCCTGACTTTC

abundance: NA
len: 14
d_gene: NA
v_gene: TRBV7-3
j_gene: TRBJ1-3
CDR3aa: CASFHRAFGNTIYF
CDR3nt: TGTGCCAGCTTCCACAGGGCTTTCGGAAACACCATATATTTT

abundance: NA
len: 15
d_gene: NA
v_gene: TRBV9
j_gene: TRBJ2-7
CDR3aa: CASSVGGGAFYEQYF
CDR3nt: TGTGCCAGCAGCGTAGGGGGCGGGGCGTTCTACGAGCAGTACTTC

abundance: NA
len: 13
d_gene: TRBD1
v_gene: TRBV19
j_gene: TRBJ1-6
CDR3aa: CASSSRGNSPLHF
CDR3nt: TGTGCCAGTAGCTCCAGGGGGAATTCACCCCTCCACTTT

abundance: NA
len: 11
d_gene: TRBD2
v_gene: TRBV2
j_gene: TRBJ2-7
CDR3aa: CARGLANEQYF
CDR3nt: TGTGCCAGGGGACTAGCGAACGAGCAGTACTTC

abundance: NA
len: 13
d_gene: TRBD1
v_gene: TRBV7-3
j_gene: TRBJ2-1
CDR3aa: CASSLGQFAEQFF
CDR3nt: TGTGCCAGCAGCTTGGGACAGTTCGCGGAGCAGTTCTTC

abundance: NA
len: 13
d_gene: NA
v_gene: TRBV20-1
j_gene: TRBJ2-7
CDR3aa: CSASRKGRYEQYF
CDR3nt: TGCAGTGCCAGTCGTAAGGGGCGATACGAGCAGTACTTC

abundance: NA
len: 14
d_gene: NA
v_gene: TRBV7-3
j_gene: TRBJ1-6
CDR3aa: CASRVRGENSPLHF
CDR3nt: TGTGCCAGCAGAGTCCGGGGAGAAAATTCACCCCTCCACTTT

abundance: NA
len: 14
d_gene: TRBD1
v_gene: TRBV30
j_gene: TRBJ1-5
CDR3aa: CAWRTTGGNQPQHF
CDR3nt: TGTGCCTGGAGGACCACAGGGGGGAATCAGCCCCAGCATTTT

abundance: once
len: 19
d_gene: TRBD2
v_gene: TRBV20-1
j_gene: TRBJ2-3
CDR3aa: CSASPRLTSSGGLGNTQYF
CDR3nt: TGCAGTGCTAGTCCCCGACTGACCAGTAGCGGGGGGCTGGGGAATACGCAGTATTTT